The 27 T cell receptor beta chains reported below all come from one sample, sequenced in a study of T cell changes during pregnancy in multiple sclerosis. Clones were read by immunoSEQ multiplex PCR, and TCRdb kept only the in-frame ones, dropping some. The repertoire consists of about 43,000 clones, with approximately 91% occurring once and the leading ten covering about 1.5%. Sequenced input: PBMCs (not recorded whether the cells were cultured). The source is a female donor with multiple sclerosis, enrolled in a pregnancy study.

The CDR3 DNA reads TGTGCCAGCTCACCACCTGTAGCGGGAGAGTATGAGCAGTTCTTC. Encoded protein: CASSPPVAGEYEQFF. The J gene is TRBJ2-1, the V gene TRBV18, with 9 nucleotides matching TRBD2. V gave up 0 bases and J gave up 8 bases; unmatched junction bases: 5. The V gene's germline CDR1 is KGHSH and CDR2 LQKENI. The CDR3 totals 15 residues.

This chain uses TRBV2 with TRBJ2-7; TRBD2 is a possible D gene (5 bases). CDR3 length equals 13 residues. V dropped 4 bases and J dropped 2 bases, with 9 bases sitting between them. The germline V gene encodes CDR1 SNHLY and CDR2 FYNNEI. The CDR3: CASSVGGPYEQYF. The CDR3 region has the DNA TGTGCCAGCAGTGTAGGAGGCCCCTACGAGCAGTACTTC.

J is TRBJ1-2 and V is TRBV6-1; the D gene is possibly TRBD1 (5 bases). The germline CDR1 and CDR2 sequences are MNHNS and SASEGT. The V gene lost 1 base and the J gene lost 0 bases, with 9 bases spanning the gap. CDR3 size: 15 residues. CDR3 bases: TGTGCCAGCAGTGAAGGGGGCACGGCTAACTATGGCTACACCTTC. Protein: CASSEGGTANYGYTF.

The V gene is TRBV5-1, the J gene TRBJ2-1; 10 bases are a match to TRBD2. Per the germline V gene, CDR1 is SGHRS and CDR2 is YFSETQ. The length of the CDR3 is 15 residues. The V and J ends lost 3 bases and 2 bases, in that order; junction bases with no gene match: 2. CDR3 nucleotides: TGCGCCAGCAGCTACGGACTAGCGGCCTACAATGAGCAGTTCTTC. The encoded protein is CASSYGLAAYNEQFF.

This clone occurred once. The rearrangement uses TRBV14 and TRBJ1-5; D might be TRBD1 (6 bases). The V gene's germline CDR1 is SGHDN and CDR2 FVKESK. There are 13 residues in the CDR3. Trimming stripped 2 bases from V and 7 bases from J, with 9 bases between. In nucleotides, the CDR3 is TGTGCCAGCAGCCAAACACAGGGCCAGCCCCAGCATTTT. Protein: CASSQTQGQPQHF.

This clone was seen just once. The chain recombines TRBV18 with TRBJ2-1; no reliable D call. Trimming removed 0 bases from V and 5 bases from J, with 5 bases in between. From germline, CDR1 is KGHSH and CDR2 LQKENI. The CDR3 spans 13 residues. The CDR3 is CASSPPVNNEQFF. CDR3 nucleotides: TGTGCCAGCTCACCACCAGTAAACAATGAGCAGTTCTTC.

CDR3 nucleotide sequence: TGTGCCACCACGGGACGGGGAAACACCGGGGAGCTGTTTTTT. Translating it yields CATTGRGNTGELFF. The chain recombines TRBV10-3 with TRBJ2-2; the D gene could be TRBD1 or TRBD2 (5 bases each). The length of the CDR3 is 14 residues. Per germline, CDR1 ENHRY and CDR2 SYGVKD. V was shortened by 10 bases and J by 2 bases, with 14 bases between the two germline ends.

This chain joins TRBV19 and TRBJ2-7, with D possibly being TRBD2 (5 bases). Trimming left V 3 bases short and J 2 bases short, with 14 bases between. Germline V CDR1 and CDR2: LNHDA, SQIVND (reference sequence). The CDR3 runs 15 residues. The CDR3 loop reads CASSISRDAAYEQYF. The CDR3 DNA reads as TGTGCCAGTAGTATTTCGAGGGATGCCGCCTACGAGCAGTACTTC.

The CDR3 bases are TGTGCCTGGAAAGCGGACAGGGCTAACACTGAAGCTTTCTTT. This translates into CAWKADRANTEAFF. The chain carries TRBV30 and TRBJ1-1, with TRBD1 matching over 8 bases. Germline V gene sequence: CDR1 GTSNPN, CDR2 SVGIG (reference sequence). Losses at the gene ends were 4 bases for V and 2 bases for J; bases not matched to a gene: 6. The CDR3 contains 14 residues.

The J gene is TRBJ2-5, the V gene TRBV5-4; TRBD2 matches 7 bases. With 5 bases clipped from V and 5 bases from J, the junction kept 6 bases outside the gene matches. CDR3 length: 13 amino acids. Per the germline V gene, CDR1 is SGHNT and CDR2 is YYREEE (reference sequence). CDR3 region: CASSWTSRETQYF. The CDR3 DNA reads TGTGCCAGCAGTTGGACTAGTCGGGAGACCCAGTACTTC.

CDR3 residues: CASSSSRGSEAFF. CDR3 DNA: TGTGCCAGCAGCTCCTCGAGAGGTAGTGAAGCTTTCTTT. This chain joins TRBV7-2 and TRBJ1-1; D unresolved. The CDR3 totals 13 residues. Trimming stripped 4 bases from V and 7 bases from J, with 13 bases between. The germline V gene encodes CDR1 SGHTA and CDR2 FQGNSA.

The CDR3, as DNA: TGTGCCAGCAGCCGCGGAGGTAGCGGGAGGGGCTACGAGCAGTACTTC. This codes for CASSRGGSGRGYEQYF. The V call is TRBV5-4, the J call TRBJ2-7; 11 bases agree with TRBD2. The germline gives CDR1 SGHNT, CDR2 YYREEE (reference sequence). The length of the CDR3 is 16 residues. J was trimmed by 3 bases and V by 4 bases; bases with no gene match: 9.

This chain uses TRBV18 with TRBJ2-7, with 8 bases fitting TRBD2. The CDR3 is 17 amino acids. The J segment lost 0 bases and the V segment lost 1 base, leaving 8 bases of the junction unmatched. Germline-derived CDR1 and CDR2 are KGHSH and LQKENI. The CDR3 coding sequence is TGTGCCAGCTCACCACGGGCTAGCGGGTTGAGCTCCTACGAGCAGTACTTC. As protein: CASSPRASGLSSYEQYF.

The chain recombines TRBV6-5 with TRBJ2-5; D uncertain. There are 14 residues in the CDR3. Per germline, CDR1 MNHEY and CDR2 SVGAGI. V was clipped by 8 bases and J by 4 bases, with 17 bases between them. The CDR3 coding sequence is TGTGCCAGCCAGCCCGTCGAGCTAAGAGAGACCCAGTACTTC. This codes for CASQPVELRETQYF.

The chain has TRBV29-1 and TRBJ2-2, with a weak D call TRBD2 (6 bases). CDR1 is SQVTM and CDR2 is ANQGSEA in the germline V gene. The CDR3 totals 14 residues. Trimming pared 5 bases from V and 0 bases from J, leaving 10 bases between. CDR3 sequence (DNA): TGCAGCGTTTTCGGGACTTCGAACACCGGGGAGCTGTTTTTT. Its protein product is CSVFGTSNTGELFF.

V and J are TRBV18 and TRBJ2-5; D gene ambiguous. Trimming left V 0 bases short and J 1 base short, with 6 bases between. The germline gives CDR1 KGHSH, CDR2 LQKENI. This CDR3 is built from 14 residues. The CDR3 bases are TGTGCCAGCTCACCACCGCTGAGCCAAGAGACCCAGTACTTC. Protein product: CASSPPLSQETQYF.

The rearrangement uses TRBV7-2 and TRBJ2-7, with D possibly matching TRBD2 (5 bases). Between the trimmed V and J ends, which lost 3 bases and 2 bases, there was a span of 8 bases. Germline V gene data show CDR1 as SGHTA and CDR2 as FQGNSA. The CDR3 length is 13 residues. CDR3 in DNA: TGTGCCAGCAGCTTGGGAGATGCCTACGAGCAGTACTTC. Encoded protein: CASSLGDAYEQYF.

CDR3 amino acids: CASSQDKQGGLNEQFF. In DNA form, the CDR3 reads TGCGCCAGCAGCCAAGATAAACAGGGGGGACTAAATGAGCAGTTCTTC. The rearrangement links TRBV4-1 to TRBJ2-1, with D possibly being TRBD1 (8 bases). Germline CDR1 MGHRA, CDR2 YSYEKL. Trimming cost V 0 bases and J 7 bases, with 16 bases left between them. This CDR3 spans 16 amino acids.

This chain connects TRBV5-5 to TRBJ2-1; D remains unclear. Trimming took 10 bases from V and 7 from J, leaving 9 bases between them. The CDR3 is 10 amino acids. Per germline, CDR1 SGHKS and CDR2 YYEKEE (reference sequence). CDR3 amino acids: CAPFGNEQFF. The CDR3 DNA reads as TGTGCCCCGTTTGGGAATGAGCAGTTCTTC.

The chain combines TRBV19 with TRBJ2-1; TRBD1 might be the D (5 bases). Germline assignment: CDR1 LNHDA and CDR2 SQIVND (reference sequence). V gave up 2 bases and J gave up 7 bases, with 18 bases separating them. CDR3 size: 16 residues. CDR3 loop: CASSIQAGLGRNEQFF. CDR3 DNA: TGTGCCAGTAGTATACAGGCAGGGCTAGGTAGGAATGAGCAGTTCTTC.

The rearrangement links TRBV27 to TRBJ1-5, with D hard to call. The CDR3 sequence is 15 residues long. The ends were cut back, 3 bases at V and 6 bases at J, with 15 bases in the middle. The germline V gene encodes CDR1 MNHEY and CDR2 SMNVEV (reference sequence). CDR3 region: CASSFLGQTGQPQHF. CDR3 coding DNA: TGTGCCAGCAGTTTCTTAGGGCAGACTGGTCAGCCCCAGCATTTT.

The CDR3 nucleotides read TGTGCCAGCAGTGCGGGTTTTCCCGGGGAGCTGTTTTTT. Protein sequence: CASSAGFPGELFF. V gene TRBV6-5 combines with J gene TRBJ2-2; D possibly corresponds to TRBD2 (5 bases). Between the trimmed V and J ends, which lost 5 bases and 6 bases, there was a span of 10 bases. Looked up from germline, CDR1 is MNHEY and CDR2 is SVGAGI. The CDR3 has 13 amino acids.

CDR3 protein: CASSFSGTDAETQYF. CDR3 sequence (DNA): TGCGCCAGCAGCTTTAGCGGGACCGATGCGGAGACCCAGTACTTC. The V and J genes are TRBV5-1 and TRBJ2-5; 8 bases are shared with TRBD2. Trimming cost V 2 bases and J 5 bases; bases outside gene matches: 8. This CDR3 is built from 15 residues. Germline V CDR1 and CDR2: SGHRS, YFSETQ.

This clone was counted only a few times. This rearrangement joins TRBV2 to TRBJ1-2; the match to TRBD1 covers 7 bases. The V gene end was trimmed by 3 bases and the J gene end by 2 bases; junction bases not matched to a gene: 6. This CDR3 region has 15 residues. CDR1 and CDR2 from the germline V gene are SNHLY and FYNNEI. CDR3 DNA: TGTGCCAGCAGTGACCCGGGACAGACCAACTATGGCTACACCTTC. Amino acid sequence: CASSDPGQTNYGYTF.

This clone has only a few counts. This chain uses TRBV5-6 with TRBJ2-1; TRBD2 aligns across 12 bases. Germline V gene data show CDR1 as SGHDT and CDR2 as YYEEEE. The V and J ends lost 2 bases and 6 bases, in that order; junction bases with no gene match: 12. The CDR3 runs to 18 residues. In DNA form, the CDR3 reads TGTGCCAGCAGCTTAGGGACTAGCGGGTACCGTAAGGGCAATGAGCAGTTCTTC. Its protein product is CASSLGTSGYRKGNEQFF.

The chain carries TRBV19 and TRBJ2-3; D gene uncertain. Germline values: CDR1 LNHDA, CDR2 SQIVND (reference sequence). The CDR3 runs to 14 residues. V lost 7 bases and J 0 bases, leaving 11 bases between the germline ends. The CDR3 sequence is CASTSGLSTDTQYF. The CDR3 bases are TGTGCCAGTACATCCGGGTTAAGCACAGATACGCAGTATTTT.

V and J are TRBV29-1 and TRBJ1-1; D is possibly TRBD1 (6 bases). This CDR3 comprises 13 residues. Between the trimmed V and J ends, which lost 7 bases and 3 bases, there was a span of 15 bases. In germline, CDR1 is SQVTM, CDR2 ANQGSEA. The CDR3, as DNA: TGCAGCGGCTTCGGACAGCGAGACACTGAAGCTTTCTTT. This gives the protein CSGFGQRDTEAFF.